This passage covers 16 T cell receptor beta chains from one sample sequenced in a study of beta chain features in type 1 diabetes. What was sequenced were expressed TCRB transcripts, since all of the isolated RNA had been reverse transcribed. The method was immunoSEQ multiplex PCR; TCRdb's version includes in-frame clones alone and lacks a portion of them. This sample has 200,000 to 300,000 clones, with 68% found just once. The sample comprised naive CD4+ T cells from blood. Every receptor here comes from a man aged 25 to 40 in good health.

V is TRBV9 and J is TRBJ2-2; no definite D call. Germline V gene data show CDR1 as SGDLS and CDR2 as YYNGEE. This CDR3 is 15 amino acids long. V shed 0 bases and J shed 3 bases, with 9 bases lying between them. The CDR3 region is CASSVGLRDTGELFF. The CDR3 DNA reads TGTGCCAGCAGCGTAGGTCTCCGGGACACCGGGGAGCTGTTTTTT.

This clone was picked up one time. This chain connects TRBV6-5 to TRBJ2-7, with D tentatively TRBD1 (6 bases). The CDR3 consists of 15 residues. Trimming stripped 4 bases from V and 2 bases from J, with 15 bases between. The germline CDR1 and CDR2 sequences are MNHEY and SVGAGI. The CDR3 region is CASSLSGHLTYEQYF. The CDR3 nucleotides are TGTGCCAGCAGTTTGTCGGGACACCTAACCTACGAGCAGTACTTC.

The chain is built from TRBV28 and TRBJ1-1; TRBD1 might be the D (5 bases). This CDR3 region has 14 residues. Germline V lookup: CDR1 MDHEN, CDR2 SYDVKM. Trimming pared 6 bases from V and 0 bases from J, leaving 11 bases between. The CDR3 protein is CASRSGTMNTEAFF. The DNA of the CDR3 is TGTGCCAGCAGATCCGGGACTATGAACACTGAAGCTTTCTTT.

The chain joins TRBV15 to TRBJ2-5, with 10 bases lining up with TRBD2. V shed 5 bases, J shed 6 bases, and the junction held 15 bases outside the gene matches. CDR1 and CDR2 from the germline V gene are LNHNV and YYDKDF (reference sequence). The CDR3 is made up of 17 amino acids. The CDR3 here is CATSRGGASGSIKTQYF. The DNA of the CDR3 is TGTGCCACCAGCCGGGGGGGAGCTAGCGGGAGTATAAAGACCCAGTACTTC.

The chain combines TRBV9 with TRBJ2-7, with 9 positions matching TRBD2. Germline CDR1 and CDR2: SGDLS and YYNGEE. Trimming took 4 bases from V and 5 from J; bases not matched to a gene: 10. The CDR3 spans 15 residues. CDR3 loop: CASSPRSGRVDEQYF. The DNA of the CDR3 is TGTGCCAGCAGCCCCCGTAGCGGGAGAGTCGACGAGCAGTACTTC.

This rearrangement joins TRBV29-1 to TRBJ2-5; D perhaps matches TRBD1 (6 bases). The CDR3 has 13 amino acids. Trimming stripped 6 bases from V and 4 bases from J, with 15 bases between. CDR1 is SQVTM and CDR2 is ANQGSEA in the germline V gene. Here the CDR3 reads CSVQGGLGETQYF. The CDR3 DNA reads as TGCAGCGTACAAGGGGGATTGGGAGAGACCCAGTACTTC.

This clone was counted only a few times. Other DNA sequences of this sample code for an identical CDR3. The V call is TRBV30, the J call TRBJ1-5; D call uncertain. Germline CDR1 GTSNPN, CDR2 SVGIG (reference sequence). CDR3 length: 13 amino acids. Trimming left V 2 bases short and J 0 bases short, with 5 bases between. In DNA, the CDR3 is TGTGCCTGGAGTTACGATAGCAATCAGCCCCAGCATTTT. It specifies CAWSYDSNQPQHF.

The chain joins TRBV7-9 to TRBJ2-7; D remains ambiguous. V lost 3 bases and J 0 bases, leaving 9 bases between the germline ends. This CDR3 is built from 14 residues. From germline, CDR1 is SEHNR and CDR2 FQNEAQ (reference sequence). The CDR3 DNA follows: TGTGCCAGCAGCTTTGGGCAGAGCTCCTACGAGCAGTACTTC. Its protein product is CASSFGQSSYEQYF.

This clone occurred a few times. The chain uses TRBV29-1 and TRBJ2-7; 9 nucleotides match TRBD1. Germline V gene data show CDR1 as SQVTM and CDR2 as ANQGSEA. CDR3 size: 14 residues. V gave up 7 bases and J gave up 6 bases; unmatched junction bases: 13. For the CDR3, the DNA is TGCAGCGCCGGTACTGGGACAGGGAGCATCGAGCAGTACTTC. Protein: CSAGTGTGSIEQYF.

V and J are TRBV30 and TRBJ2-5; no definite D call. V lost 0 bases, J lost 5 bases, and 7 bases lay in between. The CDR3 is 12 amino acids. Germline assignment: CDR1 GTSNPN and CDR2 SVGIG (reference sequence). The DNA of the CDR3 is TGTGCCTGGAGTGTATACGGGGAGACCCAGTACTTC. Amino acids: CAWSVYGETQYF.

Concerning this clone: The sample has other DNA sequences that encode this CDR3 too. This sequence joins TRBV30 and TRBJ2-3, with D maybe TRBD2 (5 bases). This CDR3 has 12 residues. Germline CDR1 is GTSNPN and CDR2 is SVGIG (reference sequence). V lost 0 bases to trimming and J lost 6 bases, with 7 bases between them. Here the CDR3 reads CAWSVRGDTQYF. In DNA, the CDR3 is TGTGCCTGGAGTGTAAGAGGGGATACGCAGTATTTT.

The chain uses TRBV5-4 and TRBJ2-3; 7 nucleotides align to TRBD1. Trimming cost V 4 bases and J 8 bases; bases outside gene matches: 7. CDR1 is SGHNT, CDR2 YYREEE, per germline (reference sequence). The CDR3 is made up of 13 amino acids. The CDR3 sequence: CASSRSTGSTQYF. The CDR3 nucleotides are TGTGCCAGCAGCCGTTCGACAGGGAGTACGCAGTATTTT.

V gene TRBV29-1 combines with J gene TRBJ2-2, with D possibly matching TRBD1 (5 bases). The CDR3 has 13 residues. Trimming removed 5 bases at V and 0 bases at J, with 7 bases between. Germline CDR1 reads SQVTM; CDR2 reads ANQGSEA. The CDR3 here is CSVQGTNTGELFF. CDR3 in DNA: TGCAGCGTTCAGGGTACGAACACCGGGGAGCTGTTTTTT.

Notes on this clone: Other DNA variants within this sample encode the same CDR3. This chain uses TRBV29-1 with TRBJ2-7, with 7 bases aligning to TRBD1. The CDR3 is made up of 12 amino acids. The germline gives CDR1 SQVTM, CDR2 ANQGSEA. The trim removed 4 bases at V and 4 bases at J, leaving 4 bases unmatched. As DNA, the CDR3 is TGCAGCGTTGCGAGGGGGCGTTACGAGCAGTACTTC. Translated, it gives CSVARGRYEQYF.

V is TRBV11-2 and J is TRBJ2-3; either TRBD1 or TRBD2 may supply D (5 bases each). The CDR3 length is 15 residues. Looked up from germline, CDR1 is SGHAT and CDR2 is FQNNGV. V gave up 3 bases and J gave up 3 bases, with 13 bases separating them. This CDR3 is CASSLGPPQTDTQYF. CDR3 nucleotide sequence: TGTGCCAGCAGCTTGGGACCACCTCAAACAGATACGCAGTATTTT.

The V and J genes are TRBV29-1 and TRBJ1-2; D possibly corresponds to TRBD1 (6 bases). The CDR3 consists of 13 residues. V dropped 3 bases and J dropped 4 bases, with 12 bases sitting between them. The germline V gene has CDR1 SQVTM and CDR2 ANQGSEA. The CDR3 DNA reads TGCAGCGTTGAGCCCGGACAGTCCTATGGCTACACCTTC. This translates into CSVEPGQSYGYTF. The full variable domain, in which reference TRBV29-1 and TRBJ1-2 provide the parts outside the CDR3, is SAVISQKPSRDICQRGTSLTIQCQVDSQVTMMFWYRQQPGQSLTLIATANQGSEATYESGFVIDKFPISRPNLTFSTLTVSNMSPEDSSIYLCSVEPGQSYGYTFGSGTRLTVV.